Below are 32 T cell receptor beta chains sequenced from a single sample in a study of blood T cell repertoires in COVID-19. Sequencing used immunoSEQ multiplex PCR; TCRdb keeps in-frame clones, though not all of them. This sample has some 200,000 clones, with approximately 81% found just once. Input material: PBMCs or T cells enriched from blood (not recorded which). The receptors were gathered from a woman aged 45 to 65 with acute COVID-19.

V is TRBV15 and J is TRBJ2-7, with D tentatively TRBD1 (6 bases). With 1 base removed from V and 2 bases from J, the gap between germline ends came to 15 bases. The CDR3 has 16 amino acids. The germline gives CDR1 LNHNV, CDR2 YYDKDF (reference sequence). The CDR3 sequence: CATSRVGQTGAYEQYF. CDR3 nucleotides: TGTGCCACCAGCAGAGTTGGACAGACTGGGGCCTACGAGCAGTACTTC.

V is TRBV28 and J is TRBJ1-6; D is undetermined. V was cut by 5 bases and J by 6 bases, with 5 bases left in between. Germline CDR1 reads MDHEN; CDR2 reads SYDVKM. The CDR3 covers 12 residues. The CDR3 sequence: CASSAGNSPLHF. As DNA, the CDR3 is TGTGCCAGCAGTGCGGGTAATTCACCCCTCCACTTT.

The rearrangement joins TRBV7-8 to TRBJ2-7; D might be TRBD2 (5 bases). The CDR3 totals 14 residues. V was trimmed by 0 bases and J by 6 bases, leaving 12 bases between them. The germline V gene encodes CDR1 SGHVS and CDR2 FQNEAQ. The DNA of the CDR3 is TGTGCCAGCAGCTTAGCGGGTACTAGTGCCGAGCAGTACTTC. Translating it yields CASSLAGTSAEQYF.

The rearrangement uses TRBV6-2 or TRBV6-3 and TRBJ2-6; D gene unclear. Looked up from germline, CDR1 is MNHEY and CDR2 is SVGEGT. Trimming removed 0 bases from V and 0 bases from J, with 3 bases in between. CDR3 size: 15 residues. Here the CDR3 DNA reads TGTGCCAGCAGTTACTCCGGCTCTGGGGCCAACGTCCTGACTTTC. Translated, it gives CASSYSGSGANVLTF.

The V call is TRBV6-1, the J call TRBJ1-4, with a weak D call TRBD1 (5 bases). The germline V and J ends were trimmed by 3 bases and 8 bases, with 10 bases remaining between them. The germline gives CDR1 MNHNS, CDR2 SASEGT. This CDR3 is 13 amino acids long. The CDR3 reads CASSEQGFEKLFF. For the CDR3, the DNA is TGTGCCAGCAGTGAGCAGGGATTCGAAAAACTGTTTTTT.

This chain connects TRBV6-2 or TRBV6-3 to TRBJ1-5; a weak D match, TRBD1 (6 bases). The CDR3 loop spans 13 amino acids. CDR1 MNHEY and CDR2 SVGEGT come from the germline V gene. Trimming removed 6 bases at V and 4 bases at J, with 10 bases between. The CDR3 loop reads CASSRTENQPQHF. DNA for the CDR3: TGTGCCAGCAGCAGGACAGAGAATCAGCCCCAGCATTTT.

This rearrangement joins TRBV2 to TRBJ1-2; weak D call: TRBD1 (6 bases). Germline CDR1 SNHLY, CDR2 FYNNEI. This CDR3 is 13 amino acids long. Trimming removed 9 bases from V and 2 bases from J, with 13 bases in between. The CDR3 loop reads CARQGAGNYGYTF. The CDR3 DNA reads as TGTGCCAGACAGGGAGCGGGAAACTATGGCTACACCTTC.

The V gene is TRBV19, the J gene TRBJ1-2, with TRBD1 matching over 11 bases. Germline assignment: CDR1 LNHDA and CDR2 SQIVND (reference sequence). The CDR3 totals 13 residues. V was pared by 6 bases and J by 6 bases, with 3 bases of the junction left unmatched. Here the CDR3 DNA reads TGTGCCAGTAGCTGGGACAGGGGGAATGGCTACACCTTC. It translates to CASSWDRGNGYTF.

This clone qualifies as medium-sized. V and J are TRBV6-4 and TRBJ2-2; a weak D match, TRBD2 (5 bases). V lost 2 bases to trimming and J lost 7 bases, with 20 bases between them. Germline V lookup: CDR1 MRHNA, CDR2 SNTAGT. The CDR3 totals 17 residues. Here the CDR3 DNA reads TGTGCCAGCAGTGACAGAAGCGGTCCTGGGGTTGTCGGGGAGCTGTTTTTT. Amino acid sequence: CASSDRSGPGVVGELFF.

A few counts support this clone. The rearrangement uses TRBV3-1 (or the pseudogene TRBV3-2) and TRBJ1-6; perhaps TRBD1 as D (5 bases). V shed 1 base and J shed 6 bases, with 13 bases lying between them. This CDR3 has 16 amino acids. The germline V gene has CDR1 LGHDT and CDR2 YNNKEL (reference sequence). For the CDR3, the DNA is TGTGCCAGCAGCCAAGGCGGGGGGACTGCTAATTCACCCCTCCACTTT. Its protein is CASSQGGGTANSPLHF.

The rearrangement joins TRBV18 to TRBJ2-5; 15 bases are shared with TRBD2. With 3 bases clipped from V and 2 bases from J, the junction kept 4 bases outside the gene matches. CDR1 and CDR2 from the germline V gene are KGHSH and LQKENI. The CDR3 runs to 17 residues. CDR3 nucleotides: TGTGCCAGCTCACCTCCTGGACTAGCGGGGGGGCAAGAGACCCAGTACTTC. Translation: CASSPPGLAGGQETQYF.

Worth noting for this clone: Other DNA sequences in the same sample also yield this CDR3. The DNA for the CDR3 is TGTGCCAGCTCAAGAGAATTGAACACTGAAGCTTTCTTT. Protein sequence: CASSRELNTEAFF. The rearrangement uses TRBV18 and TRBJ1-1, with no clear D. The CDR3 sequence is 13 residues long. V was cut by 5 bases and J by 0 bases, with 7 bases left in between. Germline V gene data show CDR1 as KGHSH and CDR2 as LQKENI.

This chain uses TRBV7-2 with TRBJ1-4; TRBD1 aligns across 7 bases. Germline lookup yields CDR1 SGHTA and CDR2 FQGNSA. This CDR3 has 14 amino acids. Trimming removed 2 bases from V and 5 bases from J; junction bases left unmatched: 2. The DNA for the CDR3 is TGTGCCAGCAGCTTACGACAGGGAAATGAAAAACTGTTTTTT. It codes for CASSLRQGNEKLFF.

CDR3 protein: CASSPGGGAYGNTIYF. In DNA, the CDR3 is TGTGCCAGCTCACCCGGCGGAGGGGCCTATGGAAACACCATATATTTT. The genes are TRBV18 and TRBJ1-3, with D perhaps matching TRBD1 (5 bases). The germline gives CDR1 KGHSH, CDR2 LQKENI. This CDR3 region has 16 residues. V was clipped by 3 bases and J by 3 bases, with 15 bases between them.

This sequence joins TRBV4-1 and TRBJ2-7; 10 bases fit TRBD2. This CDR3 has 15 amino acids. J was trimmed by 2 bases and V by 4 bases; bases with no gene match: 5. Germline-derived CDR1 and CDR2 are MGHRA and YSYEKL. CDR3 residues: CASSRLTSGAYEQYF. The DNA for the CDR3 is TGCGCCAGCAGCCGATTAACTAGCGGGGCCTACGAGCAGTACTTC.

CDR3 nucleotides: TGTGCCATCAGTCCTACGAGAACAGGGGACTCCTACGAGCAGTACTTC. This translates into CAISPTRTGDSYEQYF. The chain employs TRBV10-3 and TRBJ2-7; the match to TRBD1 covers 7 bases. J was trimmed by 0 bases and V by 5 bases; bases with no gene match: 10. The V gene's germline CDR1 is ENHRY and CDR2 SYGVKD. The CDR3 spans 16 residues.

The V and J genes are TRBV5-5 and TRBJ2-2, with 8 bases matching TRBD1. The length of the CDR3 is 15 residues. Looked up from germline, CDR1 is SGHKS and CDR2 is YYEKEE (reference sequence). V gave up 3 bases and J gave up 3 bases; unmatched junction bases: 4. The DNA of the CDR3 is TGTGCCAGCAGCTCCGGACAGGGAGACACCGGGGAGCTGTTTTTT. Translating gives CASSSGQGDTGELFF.

The chain combines TRBV9 with TRBJ1-6; 7 bases align to TRBD1. V lost 5 bases to trimming and J lost 7 bases; unmatched junction nucleotides: 6. The germline CDR1 and CDR2 sequences are SGDLS and YYNGEE. The CDR3 loop spans 14 amino acids. CDR3 amino acids: CASRRTGDNSPLHF. In DNA, the CDR3 is TGTGCCAGCAGAAGGACAGGAGACAATTCACCCCTCCACTTT.

This chain joins TRBV14 and TRBJ2-1; 12 bases fit TRBD1. Germline V gene sequence: CDR1 SGHDN, CDR2 FVKESK. V gave up 5 bases and J gave up 9 bases; unmatched junction bases: 11. The CDR3 length is 16 residues. CDR3 in amino acids: CASSASGTGGGTEQFF. DNA of the CDR3: TGTGCCAGCAGCGCAAGCGGGACAGGGGGCGGAACTGAGCAGTTCTTC.

The chain carries TRBV6-2 or TRBV6-3 and TRBJ2-1, with TRBD1 as a possible D gene (6 bases). The V gene's germline CDR1 is MNHEY and CDR2 SVGEGT. Trimming took off 4 bases at V and 4 bases at J, with 17 bases between the two ends. The CDR3 totals 16 residues. The CDR3 protein is CASSSPGTIAYNEQFF. CDR3 DNA: TGTGCCAGCAGTTCACCCGGGACAATTGCTTACAATGAGCAGTTCTTC.

This clone showed up just once. The V gene is TRBV5-4, the J gene TRBJ1-6, with no clear D. The CDR3 spans 15 residues. Germline V gene data show CDR1 as SGHNT and CDR2 as YYREEE (reference sequence). V gave up 0 bases and J gave up 7 bases, with 11 bases separating them. CDR3 bases: TGTGCCAGCAGCTTGGAACCTGCGGGGAATTCACCCCTCCACTTT. It yields the protein CASSLEPAGNSPLHF. Full variable domain (missing parts from reference TRBV5-4 and TRBJ1-6): ETGVTQSPTHLIKTRGQQVTLRCSSQSGHNTVSWYQQALGQGPQFIFQYYREEENGRGNFPPRFSGLQFPNYSSELNVNALELDDSALYLCASSLEPAGNSPLHFGNGTRLTVT.

The chain uses TRBV28 and TRBJ2-7; 11 nucleotides align to TRBD2. The V gene end was trimmed by 6 bases and the J gene end by 2 bases; junction bases not matched to a gene: 9. CDR1 and CDR2 (germline): MDHEN, SYDVKM. The CDR3 is 16 residues long. CDR3 residues: CASSQGLAGHPYEQYF. In DNA, the CDR3 is TGTGCCAGCAGCCAAGGACTAGCGGGCCACCCCTACGAGCAGTACTTC.

This chain uses TRBV5-1 with TRBJ1-2; the match to TRBD1 covers 7 bases. V was clipped by 0 bases and J by 4 bases; unmatched bases: 6. Germline CDR1 SGHRS, CDR2 YFSETQ. The CDR3 loop spans 15 amino acids. The CDR3 spells CASSLGQGAGYGYTF. CDR3 sequence (DNA): TGCGCCAGCAGCTTGGGACAGGGAGCGGGCTATGGCTACACCTTC. The full variable domain, rest sourced from reference TRBV5-1 and TRBJ1-2, is KAGVTQTPRYLIKTRGQQVTLSCSPISGHRSVSWYQQTPGQGLQFLFEYFSETQRNKGNFPGRFSGRQFSNSRSEMNVSTLELGDSALYLCASSLGQGAGYGYTFGSGTRLTVV.

The genes are TRBV9 and TRBJ2-2; TRBD1 agrees at 9 bases. Germline V gene data show CDR1 as SGDLS and CDR2 as YYNGEE. This CDR3 is 20 amino acids long. The ends lost 4 bases at V and 1 base at J; junction bases unmatched: 17. The CDR3 reads CASSTHTPGQGFLNTGELFF. In nucleotides, the CDR3 is TGTGCCAGCAGCACACACACACCGGGACAGGGATTTTTGAACACCGGGGAGCTGTTTTTT. Complete variable domain (other parts from reference TRBV9 and TRBJ2-2): DSGVTQTPKHLITATGQRVTLRCSPRSGDLSVYWYQQSLDQGLQFLIQYYNGEERAKGNILERFSAQQFPDLHSELNLSSLELGDSALYFCASSTHTPGQGFLNTGELFFGEGSRLTVL.

The chain joins TRBV28 to TRBJ1-5; no clear D. Germline assignment: CDR1 MDHEN and CDR2 SYDVKM. The CDR3 covers 10 residues. Trimming removed 8 bases from V and 4 bases from J, with 3 bases in between. In nucleotides, the CDR3 is TGTGCCAGCCCAAATCAGCCCCAGCATTTT. Protein: CASPNQPQHF.

The CDR3 is CASRGNRVANEKLFF. The CDR3 coding sequence is TGTGCCAGTAGGGGGAACAGGGTTGCTAATGAAAAACTGTTTTTT. The chain is built from TRBV19 and TRBJ1-4; tentative D call: TRBD1 (6 bases). This CDR3 comprises 15 residues. Germline CDR1 is LNHDA and CDR2 is SQIVND (reference sequence). V was pared by 6 bases and J by 3 bases, with 14 bases between.

This chain connects TRBV12-5 to TRBJ1-5, with D tentatively TRBD1 (5 bases). This CDR3 spans 16 amino acids. The germline gives CDR1 LGHNT, CDR2 FRNRAP. V lost 2 bases and J 0 bases, leaving 11 bases between the germline ends. CDR3 amino acids: CASGLLQGYSNQPQHF. CDR3 DNA sequence: TGTGCTAGTGGTTTGCTCCAGGGATATAGCAATCAGCCCCAGCATTTT.

The chain has TRBV3-1 (or the pseudogene TRBV3-2) and TRBJ2-5; 12 bases map to TRBD2. The CDR3 spans 21 residues. CDR1 and CDR2 from the germline V gene are LGHDT and YNNKEL (reference sequence). The J segment lost 4 bases and the V segment lost 8 bases, leaving 26 bases of the junction unmatched. The chain's CDR3 is CASQGITSGGTENYLGETQYF. DNA for the CDR3: TGTGCCAGCCAGGGAATTACTAGCGGGGGGACGGAAAACTATTTAGGAGAGACCCAGTACTTC.

This clone was seen ten or more times. The chain carries TRBV6-6 and TRBJ2-7, with 7 bases lining up with TRBD1. The germline CDR1 and CDR2 sequences are MNHNY and SVGAGI (reference sequence). The CDR3 has 14 residues. The J segment lost 2 bases and the V segment lost 5 bases, leaving 6 bases of the junction unmatched. CDR3 loop: CASSPPGQTYEQYF. DNA for the CDR3: TGTGCCAGCAGTCCGCCGGGACAGACCTACGAGCAGTACTTC.

The sample holds a few counts of this clone. The rearrangement links TRBV4-3 to TRBJ2-7, with 7 bases fitting TRBD2. The CDR3 is 15 amino acids. Germline lookup yields CDR1 LGHNA and CDR2 YSLEER. V lost 0 bases, J lost 7 bases, and 9 bases stayed unmatched. The CDR3 region has the DNA TGCGCCAGCAGCCAAGAGGTGGGAGGGCTATGGGAGCAGTACTTC. Translating gives CASSQEVGGLWEQYF.

The chain employs TRBV18 and TRBJ1-1; D is possibly TRBD1 (6 bases). This CDR3 comprises 17 residues. V was shortened by 1 base and J by 0 bases, with 15 bases between the two germline ends. Per germline, CDR1 KGHSH and CDR2 LQKENI. In nucleotides, the CDR3 is TGTGCCAGCTCACCACGGATGGCAGGGGCTATGAACACTGAAGCTTTCTTT. This gives the protein CASSPRMAGAMNTEAFF.

The V and J genes are TRBV9 and TRBJ1-3, with a weak D call TRBD1 (5 bases). CDR1 SGDLS and CDR2 YYNGEE come from the germline V gene. There are 14 residues in the CDR3. Trimming stripped 1 base from V and 3 bases from J, with 8 bases between. In DNA form, the CDR3 reads TGTGCCAGCAGCGTAATGGGGGGTGGAAACACCATATATTTT. Protein product: CASSVMGGGNTIYF.